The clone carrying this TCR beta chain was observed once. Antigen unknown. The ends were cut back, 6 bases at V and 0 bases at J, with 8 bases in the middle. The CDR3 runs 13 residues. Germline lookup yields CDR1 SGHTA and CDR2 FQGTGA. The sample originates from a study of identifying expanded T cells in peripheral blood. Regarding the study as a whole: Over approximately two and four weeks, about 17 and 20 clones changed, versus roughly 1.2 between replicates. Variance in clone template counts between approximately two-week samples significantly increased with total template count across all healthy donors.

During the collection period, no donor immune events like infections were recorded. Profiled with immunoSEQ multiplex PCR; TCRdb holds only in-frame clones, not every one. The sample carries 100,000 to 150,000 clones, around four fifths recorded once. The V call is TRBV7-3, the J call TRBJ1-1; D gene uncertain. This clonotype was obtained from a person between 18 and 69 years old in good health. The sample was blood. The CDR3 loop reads CASSTYLNTEAFF. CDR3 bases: TGTGCCAGCAGTACTTACTTGAACACTGAAGCTTTCTTT.